This paragraph covers one TCR beta chain sequence. The sample comes from a study of blood T cell repertoires in COVID-19. Original methodology: Reference gene primers were amplified, and this amplification served to estimate nucleated cell counts. Clones were sequenced by immunoSEQ multiplex PCR, and TCRdb holds only the in-frame ones, with some missing. The V and J calls and clone size come from that table; D and trimming were worked out from the DNA. The table lists 60,000 or so clones, less than 90% of them singletons. Sequenced sample: peripheral blood. This TCR was recovered from a woman between 65 and 79 years old with active COVID-19.

The CDR3 reads CASSKTGGSNQPQHF. The CDR3, as DNA: TGTGCCAGCAGTAAGACAGGGGGTAGCAATCAGCCCCAGCATTTT. The V gene is TRBV6-6, the J gene TRBJ1-5; TRBD1 matches 9 bases. Germline trimming cut 5 bases from V and 0 bases from J; bases unmatched to any gene: 2. This CDR3 region has 15 residues. CDR1 is MNHNY, CDR2 SVGAGI, per germline (reference sequence).